The T cell receptor beta chain described here comes from a study of OX40 agonist ivuxolimab in advanced cancers. About the study: Cohort: around 86% men, mean age around 61, aged roughly 23 to 79. The study's findings and limits: What antigens the expanded peripheral T cells recognized was never established. More expanded clones were found, on average, in CD8+ than in CD4+ T cells.

Trimming removed 2 bases at V and 2 bases at J, with 11 bases between. Germline loops: CDR1 MNHEY, CDR2 SVGAGI. The CDR3 covers 15 residues. In regard to this clone: Its antigen is not identified.

At baseline, cycle 4 day 1, and cycle 7 day 1, blood was sampled. Libraries were prepared by immunoSEQ multiplex PCR; TCRdb keeps only in-frame clonotypes and omits some of them. This sample has some 97,000 clones, with around nine tenths found just once. This TCR derives from an adult with an advanced solid tumor such as melanoma, head and neck, liver or kidney cancer. The chain is built from TRBV6-5 and TRBJ2-3, with a tentative D call TRBD2 (6 bases). Sequencing was performed on CD4+ or CD8+ T cells sorted from blood, taken in a trial of the OX40 agonist ivuxolimab. As DNA, the CDR3 is TGTGCCAGCAGTTACGGGGCGGGATACACAGATACGCAGTATTTT. It yields the protein CASSYGAGYTDTQYF.